This T cell receptor (beta chain) was observed in a study of cytomegalovirus exposure and HLA in healthy donors. Measured with immunoSEQ multiplex PCR; TCRdb has only the in-frame clones, and not every one. In the table there are roughly 150,000 clones, 85% to 90% of which are singletons. The sample consisted of PBMCs. The TCR comes from a young woman in good health and CMV-seropositive.

The DNA of the CDR3 is TGTGCCAGCAGCCCTACAGCCTTTCCGCAAGAGACCCAGTACTTC. Translated, it gives CASSPTAFPQETQYF. The chain is built from TRBV2 and TRBJ2-5, with D hard to call. Per the germline V gene, CDR1 is SNHLY and CDR2 is FYNNEI. Trimming pared 6 bases from V and 2 bases from J, leaving 16 bases between. CDR3 length: 15 amino acids.